The clone carrying this TCR beta chain was counted a few times. Its antigen is undetermined. Molecules of cDNA were individually given unique molecular identifiers that were attached to them. MiXCR was run by TCRdb on the 5' RACE reads, yielding one entry per CDR3 protein. This table holds tens of thousands of distinct CDR3 sequences, roughly 6.2% found once. The sample is drawn from a study of early T cells in non-severe SARS-CoV-2 infection. Overall study: It was bulk RNA from unsorted whole blood that was sequenced, and the chains were unpaired.

The germline V and J ends were trimmed by 3 bases and 4 bases, with 10 bases remaining between them. Germline-derived CDR1 and CDR2 are SGDLS and YYNGEE. CDR3 size: 13 residues. Whole-study results and caveats: Anti-spike CD8 specificities were favored by VDJdb matching, whose results missed private and CD4 specificities.

This rearrangement joins TRBV9 to TRBJ1-2; a possible D gene is TRBD1 (6 bases). The sequenced sample was whole blood. The receptor comes from an adult who was a healthcare worker with PCR-confirmed SARS-CoV-2 infection or an uninfected control (not recorded which). The CDR3, as DNA: TGTGCCAGCAGCGCAGGACAGATCTATGGCTACACCTTC. Its translation: CASSAGQIYGYTF.